This T cell receptor beta chain was retrieved from a study of T cell responses to AZD1222 COVID-19 vaccine. Sequencing used immunoSEQ multiplex PCR; TCRdb keeps in-frame clones, though not all of them. The table lists roughly 150,000 clones, around 90% of them singletons, with around 2% in the top ten. The germline V gene has CDR1 LNHDA and CDR2 SQIVND (reference sequence). The V end lost 3 bases, the J end lost 5 bases, and 14 bases lay between the germline ends. The CDR3 is 15 residues long. The sequencing here drew on peripheral blood, taken on day 0 of AZD1222 vaccination. The chain couples TRBV19 to TRBJ1-5; D is uncertain. The sequence was collected from an adult in good health. CDR3 in DNA: TGTGCCAGTAGTATTGTAGGTGGGCAGCATCAGCCCCAGCATTTT. It yields the protein CASSIVGGQHQPQHF. The entire variable domain, with the rest obtained from reference TRBV19 and TRBJ1-5, is as follows: DGGITQSPKYLFRKEGQNVTLSCEQNLNHDAMYWYRQDPGQGLRLIYYSQIVNDFQKGDIAEGYSVSREKKESFPLTVTSAQKNPTAFYLCASSIVGGQHQPQHFGDGTRLSIL.